The sequence of this TCR beta chain was determined in a study of T cell responses to AZD1222 COVID-19 vaccine. Study-wide points: Among the donors, most were white British and more were female, and clonal diversity was possibly underestimated. Variant regions that are unmutated are reportedly the target of nearly half of spike-specific TCRs. With two AZD1222 doses given, Spike-specific TCR breadth and depth both rose. Across spike, vaccine-associated CD4 TCRs were found, dominant at 160-218 and 743-854.

Sequencing used immunoSEQ multiplex PCR; TCRdb keeps in-frame clones, though not all of them. Of under 200,000 clones detected, about 92% appear once; the ten largest clones hold approximately 4%. The CDR3 length is 14 residues. The V end was cut by 10 bases, the J end by 0 bases, with 16 bases between. Per the germline V gene, CDR1 is KGHSH and CDR2 is LQKENI. A remark on this clone: The antigen remains unidentified.

This receptor was identified in an adult who received the MenACWY meningococcal vaccine as a control. The J gene is TRBJ2-7, the V gene TRBV18; D perhaps matches TRBD2 (6 bases). The specimen comprised peripheral blood, sampled 28 days after the second dose of the MenACWY control vaccine. The CDR3 loop is CATGTGTFSYEQYF. The CDR3 DNA reads TGTGCCACCGGAACCGGGACTTTCTCCTACGAGCAGTACTTC.